A single sample is the source of the 21 T cell receptor beta chains below, sequenced in a study of OX40 agonist ivuxolimab in advanced cancers. Generated by immunoSEQ multiplex PCR, the TCRdb table keeps only in-frame clones and is missing some. The sample contains approximately 89,000 clones, around 90% of which appear only once. The sample was CD4+ or CD8+ T cells sorted from blood, taken in a trial of the OX40 agonist ivuxolimab. Receptors originate from an adult with an advanced solid tumor such as melanoma, head and neck, liver or kidney cancer.

In DNA form, the CDR3 reads TGCGCCAGCAGATACGGGACAGGGAGCTCCTACGAGCAGTACTTC. The encoded protein is CASRYGTGSSYEQYF. V gene TRBV5-1 combines with J gene TRBJ2-7, with TRBD1 identical over 9 bases. The CDR3 consists of 15 residues. V was pared by 5 bases and J by 0 bases, with 6 bases of the junction left unmatched. Germline V gene lookup returns CDR1 SGHRS and CDR2 YFSETQ.

The CDR3 region has the DNA TGTGCCAGCAGACTAGCGGGATTATACGAGCAGTACTTC. Translating gives CASRLAGLYEQYF. The chain couples TRBV28 to TRBJ2-7; TRBD2 matches at 10 bases. This CDR3 has 13 residues. The ends lost 6 bases at V and 4 bases at J; junction bases unmatched: 3. The germline CDR1 and CDR2 sequences are MDHEN and SYDVKM.

This clone turned up a few times. The rearrangement uses TRBV29-1 and TRBJ1-1; no clear D gene. CDR1 is SQVTM and CDR2 is ANQGSEA in the germline V gene. The CDR3 loop spans 12 amino acids. V lost 4 bases to trimming and J lost 5 bases, with 11 bases between them. Here the CDR3 DNA reads TGCAGCGTTGTTAGGAGCGGGACTGAAGCTTTCTTT. Amino acid sequence: CSVVRSGTEAFF.

This chain joins TRBV4-1 and TRBJ1-6; D not certain. Germline V gene data show CDR1 as MGHRA and CDR2 as YSYEKL. Between the trimmed V and J ends, which lost 4 bases and 2 bases, there was a span of 15 bases. CDR3 size: 17 residues. In DNA, the CDR3 is TGCGCCAGCAGCCCGCACGAGACGGGAGCCTATAATTCACCCCTCCACTTT. Protein product: CASSPHETGAYNSPLHF.

This clone was found a few times. This chain connects TRBV7-2 to TRBJ2-5; D remains ambiguous. Germline CDR1 is SGHTA and CDR2 is FQGNSA. Trimming stripped 0 bases from V and 7 bases from J, with 9 bases between. This CDR3 is 13 amino acids long. The CDR3 region has the DNA TGTGCCAGCAGCTTAGCGGGGTGGGGGACCCAGTACTTC. Translating it yields CASSLAGWGTQYF.

V and J are TRBV18 and TRBJ2-2; D is possibly TRBD1 (5 bases). CDR3 length: 14 residues. The V end was cut by 5 bases, the J end by 1 base, with 8 bases between. From germline, CDR1 is KGHSH and CDR2 LQKENI. The CDR3 protein is CASSGDRNTGELFF. CDR3 nucleotides: TGTGCCAGCTCAGGAGACAGGAACACCGGGGAGCTGTTTTTT.

The V gene is TRBV6-5, the J gene TRBJ1-1; D may be TRBD1 (5 bases). This CDR3 spans 14 amino acids. Germline lookup yields CDR1 MNHEY and CDR2 SVGAGI. The V gene lost 0 bases and the J gene lost 5 bases, with 10 bases spanning the gap. The CDR3 region is CASSYSRGETEAFF. The DNA of the CDR3 is TGTGCCAGCAGTTACTCGAGAGGGGAGACTGAAGCTTTCTTT.

The J gene is TRBJ1-2, the V gene TRBV28, with D possibly matching TRBD1 (6 bases). V lost 6 bases and J 4 bases, leaving 15 bases between the germline ends. The CDR3 is made up of 14 amino acids. Germline V gives CDR1 MDHEN, CDR2 SYDVKM. The CDR3 region has the DNA TGTGCCAGCAGCTTTATACAGGGCGGCTATGGCTACACCTTC. Amino acids: CASSFIQGGYGYTF.

V and J are TRBV28 and TRBJ2-7; D might be TRBD1 or TRBD2, each matching 5 bases. CDR3 length: 14 amino acids. Deletions cut 7 bases from V and 2 bases from J, with 15 bases between. The germline gives CDR1 MDHEN, CDR2 SYDVKM. The CDR3 is CASTEEGLTYEQYF. CDR3 DNA: TGTGCCAGCACGGAAGAGGGGCTAACCTACGAGCAGTACTTC.

DNA for the CDR3: TGCGCCAGCAGCCGGAAAACTAGCGGGGATTACAATGAGCAGTTCTTC. Its protein is CASSRKTSGDYNEQFF. This sequence joins TRBV4-3 and TRBJ2-1; TRBD2 matches at 10 bases. Germline V gene lookup returns CDR1 LGHNA and CDR2 YSLEER. This CDR3 region has 16 residues. Trimming removed 4 bases from V and 4 bases from J; junction bases left unmatched: 7.

The chain uses TRBV11-2 and TRBJ1-1; D is unresolved. Germline loops: CDR1 SGHAT, CDR2 FQNNGV. The CDR3 is 14 amino acids. V was trimmed by 3 bases and J by 1 base, leaving 9 bases between them. DNA for the CDR3: TGTGCCAGCAGCTTCGGTAGTTCGAACACTGAAGCTTTCTTT. It is translated as CASSFGSSNTEAFF.

This clone appeared a single time. The V and J genes are TRBV5-6 and TRBJ2-7, with unresolved D. The CDR3 totals 14 residues. V lost 1 base and J 0 bases, leaving 8 bases between the germline ends. From germline, CDR1 is SGHDT and CDR2 YYEEEE. The DNA of the CDR3 is TGTGCCAGCAGCTTGACTGTAACCTCCTACGAGCAGTACTTC. Residues: CASSLTVTSYEQYF.

The V gene is TRBV2, the J gene TRBJ2-2; D may be TRBD1 (5 bases). The V end lost 8 bases, the J end lost 3 bases, and 7 bases lay between the germline ends. This CDR3 is built from 12 residues. Germline lookup yields CDR1 SNHLY and CDR2 FYNNEI. Written as DNA, the CDR3 is TGTGCCAGCTCGACAGACACCGGGGAGCTGTTTTTT. The encoded protein is CASSTDTGELFF.

The chain recombines TRBV2 with TRBJ2-7, with D uncertain. The V end was cut by 0 bases, the J end by 0 bases, with 6 bases between. CDR1 is SNHLY, CDR2 FYNNEI, per germline. This CDR3 region has 14 residues. The CDR3 DNA reads TGTGCCAGCAGTGAAGCGCTGCGCTCCTACGAGCAGTACTTC. It specifies CASSEALRSYEQYF.

A word on this clone: Other nucleotide sequences in the sample specify the same CDR3. The chain links TRBV18 to TRBJ2-5; no clear D gene. CDR3 length: 13 residues. Germline values: CDR1 KGHSH, CDR2 LQKENI. Trimming removed 0 bases from V and 0 bases from J, with 2 bases in between. CDR3 protein: CASSPPNQETQYF. The CDR3 DNA sequence: TGTGCCAGCTCACCACCGAACCAAGAGACCCAGTACTTC.

V and J are TRBV7-7 and TRBJ2-5, with D possibly TRBD1 on 6 matching bases. The CDR3 has 13 amino acids. V was pared by 5 bases and J by 2 bases, with 9 bases between. Germline CDR1 reads SSHAT; CDR2 reads FNYEAQ (reference sequence). The CDR3 DNA reads TGTGCCAGCAGCCCGGACAGACAAGAGACCCAGTACTTC. Encoded protein: CASSPDRQETQYF. Complete variable domain (other parts from reference TRBV7-7 and TRBJ2-5): GAGVSQSPRYKVTKRGQDVTLRCDPISSHATLYWYQQALGQGPEFLTYFNYEAQPDKSGLPSDRFSAERPEGSISTLTIQRTEQRDSAMYRCASSPDRQETQYFGPGTRLLVL.

The chain couples TRBV6-1 to TRBJ2-5; D unresolved. Germline V gives CDR1 MNHNS, CDR2 SASEGT. Trimming pared 11 bases from V and 5 bases from J, leaving 12 bases between. The CDR3 loop spans 11 amino acids. CDR3 bases: TGTGCCCTTGGCCAAGGGGAGACCCAGTACTTC. Translating it yields CALGQGETQYF.

The V and J genes are TRBV7-2 and TRBJ2-7; 10 bases map to TRBD1. Trimming at V came to 5 bases and at J to 3 bases, leaving 4 bases not matched to a gene. CDR1 and CDR2 from the germline V gene are SGHTA and FQGNSA. This CDR3 contains 14 residues. The CDR3 spells CASSPRTGGYEQYF. CDR3 DNA: TGTGCCAGCAGCCCGAGGACAGGGGGCTACGAGCAGTACTTC.

This clone was observed a handful of times. The rearrangement joins TRBV7-2 to TRBJ2-5, with D possibly being TRBD2 (6 bases). There are 13 residues in the CDR3. Trimming shortened V by 7 bases and J by 2 bases, and 11 bases separated the two germline ends. CDR1 SGHTA and CDR2 FQGNSA come from the germline V gene. The CDR3, as DNA: TGTGCCAGCATCCGTAGCGGACAAGAGACCCAGTACTTC. This sequence encodes CASIRSGQETQYF. The full variable domain, rest sourced from reference TRBV7-2 and TRBJ2-5, is GAGVSQSPSNKVTEKGKDVELRCDPISGHTALYWYRQSLGQGLEFLIYFQGNSAPDKSGLPSDRFSAERTGGSVSTLTIQRTQQEDSAVYLCASIRSGQETQYFGPGTRLLVL.

V is TRBV28 and J is TRBJ2-7, with 8 bases fitting TRBD2. This CDR3 is built from 16 residues. Germline V gives CDR1 MDHEN, CDR2 SYDVKM. V gave up 6 bases and J gave up 0 bases; unmatched junction bases: 10. CDR3 DNA: TGTGCCAGCAGCAGTGCTAGCGGGCGATTCTCCTACGAGCAGTACTTC. It is translated as CASSSASGRFSYEQYF.

The chain is built from TRBV27 and TRBJ1-1, with D tentatively TRBD1 (6 bases). The CDR3 runs 14 residues. The germline CDR1 and CDR2 sequences are MNHEY and SMNVEV (reference sequence). The V and J ends lost 0 bases and 4 bases respectively, with 9 bases between them. DNA of the CDR3: TGTGCCAGCAGTTTATCGGGACACCTCACTGAAGCTTTCTTT. It translates to CASSLSGHLTEAFF.